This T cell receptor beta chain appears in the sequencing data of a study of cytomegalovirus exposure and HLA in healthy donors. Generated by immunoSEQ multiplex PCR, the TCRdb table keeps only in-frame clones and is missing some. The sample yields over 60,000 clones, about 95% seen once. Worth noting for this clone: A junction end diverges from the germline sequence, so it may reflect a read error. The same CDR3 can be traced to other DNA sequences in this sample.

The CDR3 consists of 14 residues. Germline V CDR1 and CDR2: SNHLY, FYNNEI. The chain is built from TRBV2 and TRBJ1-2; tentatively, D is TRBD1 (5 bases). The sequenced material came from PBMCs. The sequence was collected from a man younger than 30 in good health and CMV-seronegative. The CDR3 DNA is TGTGCTAGCAGTGAGGCGGCAGGGAACTATGGCTACACCTTC. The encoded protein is CASSEAAGNYGYTF.